These 28 T cell receptor beta chains originate from one sample sequenced in a study of blood T cell repertoires in COVID-19. TCRdb keeps only in-frame clones here, not all; method: immunoSEQ multiplex PCR. The sample comprises over 140,000 clones, 76% of which are singletons, and around 4.2% rests with the top ten. Material: peripheral blood. These receptors were collected from a woman older than 75 with active or convalescent COVID-19.

V gene TRBV12-5 combines with J gene TRBJ1-4; the D gene is possibly TRBD1 (6 bases). Per the germline V gene, CDR1 is LGHNT and CDR2 is FRNRAP. V lost 5 bases and J 11 bases, leaving 18 bases between the germline ends. The CDR3 consists of 14 residues. The CDR3 DNA reads TGTGCTAGTGGTCCCTCAGGACAGAGCCCGAAACTGTTTTTT. It yields the protein CASGPSGQSPKLFF. Together with reference TRBV12-5 and TRBJ1-4, the CDR3 gives the full variable domain: DARVTQTPRHKVTEMGQEVTMRCQPILGHNTVFWYRQTMMQGLELLAYFRNRAPLDDSGMPKDRFSAEMPDATLATLKIQPSEPRDSAVYFCASGPSGQSPKLFFGSGTQLSVL.

J is TRBJ2-1 and V is TRBV7-9, with D possibly being TRBD2 (5 bases). Germline CDR1 is SEHNR and CDR2 is FQNEAQ (reference sequence). The ends were cut back, 0 bases at V and 2 bases at J, with 5 bases in the middle. This CDR3 is built from 14 residues. CDR3 region: CASSLAGTYNEQFF. The CDR3 nucleotides read TGTGCCAGCAGCTTAGCCGGGACCTACAATGAGCAGTTCTTC.

The rearrangement joins TRBV5-4 to TRBJ2-1; 9 bases are shared with TRBD1. Per the germline V gene, CDR1 is SGHNT and CDR2 is YYREEE (reference sequence). This CDR3 contains 13 residues. The ends lost 4 bases at V and 7 bases at J; junction bases unmatched: 3. The CDR3 reads CASSRGQGNEQFF. In DNA form, the CDR3 reads TGTGCCAGCAGCCGCGGACAGGGGAATGAGCAGTTCTTC.

The chain couples TRBV30 to TRBJ1-6; TRBD1 aligns across 10 bases. V shed 1 base, J shed 8 bases, and the junction held 5 bases outside the gene matches. CDR3 length: 15 amino acids. The germline V gene has CDR1 GTSNPN and CDR2 SVGIG (reference sequence). The CDR3 protein is CAWSAPGTGDSPLHF. The CDR3 nucleotides read TGTGCCTGGAGTGCTCCCGGGACAGGGGATTCACCCCTCCACTTT. Drawing the rest from reference TRBV30 and TRBJ1-6, the complete variable domain is SQTIHQWPATLVQPVGSPLSLECTVEGTSNPNLYWYRQAAGRGLQLLFYSVGIGQISSEVPQNLSASRPQDRQFILSSKKLLLSDSGFYLCAWSAPGTGDSPLHFGNGTRLTVT.

The rearrangement joins TRBV28 to TRBJ2-7; the D gene is possibly TRBD1 (6 bases). The CDR3 contains 13 residues. Germline V gene data show CDR1 as MDHEN and CDR2 as SYDVKM. The germline V and J ends were trimmed by 3 bases and 6 bases, with 12 bases remaining between them. This chain's CDR3 is CASSLGTGSEQYF. As DNA, the CDR3 is TGTGCCAGCAGTTTGGGAACAGGGTCCGAGCAGTACTTC.

Comments on this clone: The junction shows a germline mismatch at one end, possibly a read error. The chain employs TRBV7-7 and TRBJ2-1; no reliable D call. Germline V CDR1 and CDR2: SSHAT, FNYEAQ (reference sequence). This CDR3 is 18 amino acids long. Here the CDR3 reads CASSLFVLGQSSYNEQFF. The CDR3 DNA reads TGTGCTAGCAGCTTATTCGTTCTTGGGCAGAGCTCCTACAATGAGCAGTTCTTC.

This sequence joins TRBV21-1 and TRBJ1-4; the table's D gene call, TRBD1, was not cross checked with the DNA. TRBV21-1 is given as a pseudogene. The CDR3 is 18 amino acids. The CDR3 loop reads CASSPKSGGQATNEKLFF. CDR3 nucleotide sequence: TGTGCCAGCAGCCCAAAGAGTGGAGGACAGGCAACTAATGAAAAACTGTTTTTT.

This clone was counted a single time. V and J are TRBV19 and TRBJ2-1; 9 bases are a match to TRBD2. The CDR3 extends over 16 amino acids. J gave up 7 bases and V 5 bases, and 12 bases lay outside the gene matches. CDR1 and CDR2 from the germline V gene are LNHDA and SQIVND (reference sequence). The CDR3 loop reads CASSPSGGGATNEQFF. CDR3 DNA sequence: TGTGCCAGTAGTCCCTCGGGCGGGGGGGCCACTAATGAGCAGTTCTTC. Together with reference TRBV19 and TRBJ2-1, the CDR3 gives the full variable domain: DGGITQSPKYLFRKEGQNVTLSCEQNLNHDAMYWYRQDPGQGLRLIYYSQIVNDFQKGDIAEGYSVSREKKESFPLTVTSAQKNPTAFYLCASSPSGGGATNEQFFGPGTRLTVL.

This clone occurred once. One end of the junction does not line up with germline, which may come from a read error. The J gene is TRBJ2-1, the V gene TRBV7-7, with a possible D match to TRBD1 (6 bases). The CDR3 contains 15 residues. CDR1 is SSHAT, CDR2 FNYEAQ, per germline (reference sequence). The CDR3 DNA reads as TGTGCTAGCAGCTTAGGTGGCAGGGGAGTTGATGAGCAGTTCTTC. It translates to CASSLGGRGVDEQFF.

This rearrangement joins TRBV18 to TRBJ1-4; no clear D gene. Per germline, CDR1 KGHSH and CDR2 LQKENI. The V and J ends lost 4 bases and 5 bases respectively, with 14 bases between them. The CDR3 covers 15 residues. The CDR3 sequence is CASSRLPSGNEKLFF. The CDR3 DNA reads TGTGCCAGCTCACGTCTTCCTTCGGGGAATGAAAAACTGTTTTTT.

The chain couples TRBV12-5 to TRBJ2-7, with D uncertain. The CDR3 length is 13 residues. Germline V gene data show CDR1 as LGHNT and CDR2 as FRNRAP. The germline V and J ends were trimmed by 0 bases and 1 base, with 4 bases remaining between them. The CDR3 DNA follows: TGTGCTAGTGGTTTGGTCCCTTCCTACGAGCAGTACTTC. It translates to CASGLVPSYEQYF.

CDR3 residues: CASSRDRPGQPQHF. In nucleotides, the CDR3 is TGTGCCAGTAGTCGGGACAGGCCGGGTCAGCCCCAGCATTTT. The gene calls are TRBV19 and TRBJ1-5, with 8 positions matching TRBD1. Germline-derived CDR1 and CDR2 are LNHDA and SQIVND (reference sequence). V gave up 5 bases and J gave up 6 bases; unmatched junction bases: 6. The CDR3 totals 14 residues.

J is TRBJ2-1 and V is TRBV5-1, with 10 bases identical to TRBD2. The length of the CDR3 is 15 residues. The germline V gene encodes CDR1 SGHRS and CDR2 YFSETQ. Losses at the gene ends were 2 bases for V and 5 bases for J; bases not matched to a gene: 4. The CDR3 reads CASSLSGGAHNEQFF. As DNA, the CDR3 is TGCGCCAGCAGCTTAAGCGGGGGGGCTCACAATGAGCAGTTCTTC.

A few counts support this clone. The chain carries TRBV13 and TRBJ2-7, with 9 nucleotides matching TRBD2. The CDR3 totals 14 residues. The germline gives CDR1 PRHDT, CDR2 FYEKMQ (reference sequence). The junction had 4 bases not matched to a gene; V was cut back by 1 base and J by 6 bases. The CDR3 coding sequence is TGTGCCAGCAGCTTAGCTACGCGGGGGGGCGAGCAGTACTTC. It yields the protein CASSLATRGGEQYF.

V and J are TRBV5-6 and TRBJ1-5; TRBD1 aligns across 8 bases. Germline CDR1 reads SGHDT; CDR2 reads YYEEEE. Germline trimming cut 4 bases from V and 6 bases from J; bases unmatched to any gene: 9. The CDR3 totals 15 residues. The CDR3 reads CASSPTQGGGQPQHF. As DNA, the CDR3 is TGTGCCAGCAGCCCGACACAGGGGGGCGGTCAGCCCCAGCATTTT.

This clone was found once. This chain uses TRBV19 with TRBJ1-1, with 10 bases that match TRBD1. The germline V gene has CDR1 LNHDA and CDR2 SQIVND (reference sequence). This CDR3 spans 17 amino acids. J gave up 0 bases and V 5 bases, and 9 bases lay outside the gene matches. CDR3 in DNA: TGTGCCAGTAGTCCAAACCGGGACAGGGGAATGAACACTGAAGCTTTCTTT. Its protein is CASSPNRDRGMNTEAFF.

V usage is TRBV15 and J usage is TRBJ1-2; TRBD1 aligns across 10 bases. The CDR3 runs 16 residues. The junction had 9 bases not matched to a gene; V was cut back by 0 bases and J by 8 bases. Germline loops: CDR1 LNHNV, CDR2 YYDKDF (reference sequence). CDR3 in amino acids: CATSRDGRGTGEGYTF. CDR3 in DNA: TGTGCCACCAGCAGAGATGGGAGAGGGACAGGGGAGGGCTACACCTTC.

This sequence joins TRBV28 and TRBJ2-5; 8 positions agree with TRBD2. Germline V CDR1 and CDR2: MDHEN, SYDVKM. The CDR3 sequence is 15 residues long. J gave up 4 bases and V 1 base, and 5 bases lay outside the gene matches. CDR3 bases: TGTGCCAGCAGTTTATCTCCCGCGGGAGGAGAGACCCAGTACTTC. This encodes CASSLSPAGGETQYF.

This clone occurred a few times. The rearrangement joins TRBV24-1 to TRBJ1-5; 8 positions agree with TRBD1. The ends lost 4 bases at V and 6 bases at J; junction bases unmatched: 4. The CDR3 spans 14 residues. The germline V gene encodes CDR1 KGHDR and CDR2 SFDVKD. The CDR3 region is CATSEQGALQPQHF. The DNA of the CDR3 is TGTGCCACCAGTGAGCAGGGGGCGCTTCAGCCCCAGCATTTT.

This clone has just one count. This chain joins TRBV15 and TRBJ2-5; possible D gene TRBD1, 6 bases. This CDR3 region has 15 residues. The V and J ends lost 4 bases and 2 bases respectively, with 14 bases between them. CDR1 is LNHNV, CDR2 YYDKDF, per germline (reference sequence). The CDR3 reads CATSKSLDSQETQYF. For the CDR3, the DNA is TGTGCCACCAGCAAATCTTTGGACAGTCAAGAGACCCAGTACTTC.

J is TRBJ1-2 and V is TRBV6-6; D is unclear. Germline V gene lookup returns CDR1 MNHNY and CDR2 SVGAGI (reference sequence). Trimming left V 8 bases short and J 6 bases short, with 4 bases between. The CDR3 extends over 9 amino acids. CDR3 sequence (DNA): TGTGCCAGCGGCAATGGCTACACCTTC. Its translation is CASGNGYTF.

The sample holds many counts of this clone. The genes are TRBV9 and TRBJ1-2; TRBD1 aligns across 10 bases. V dropped 0 bases and J dropped 7; count of bases not matched to a gene: 6. The CDR3 contains 15 residues. Germline V CDR1 and CDR2: SGDLS, YYNGEE. The CDR3 DNA reads TGTGCCAGCAGCGTAGACGGGACAGGGGTTGGTGGCTACACCTTC. Its translation is CASSVDGTGVGGYTF.

This clone has a single count. The chain employs TRBV9 and TRBJ2-3, with TRBD2 matching 7 bases. There are 17 residues in the CDR3. Germline lookup yields CDR1 SGDLS and CDR2 YYNGEE. With V trimmed by 0 bases and J by 0 bases, 7 bases remained unmatched. This CDR3 reads CASSVEVSGASTDTQYF. The CDR3 nucleotides read TGTGCCAGCAGCGTAGAGGTCAGCGGGGCAAGCACAGATACGCAGTATTTT.

The V call is TRBV3-1 (or the pseudogene TRBV3-2), the J call TRBJ1-1; D may be TRBD1 (6 bases). The V end lost 6 bases, the J end lost 7 bases, and 15 bases lay between the germline ends. The CDR3 consists of 13 residues. CDR1 is LGHDT, CDR2 YNNKEL, per germline (reference sequence). The CDR3 DNA reads TGTGCCAGCAGTAGCGTCCAGGGGTTTGAAGCTTTCTTT. Protein sequence: CASSSVQGFEAFF.

The CDR3 spells CASGVWGLNTEAFF. In nucleotides, the CDR3 is TGTGCCAGCGGGGTATGGGGCCTGAACACTGAAGCTTTCTTT. J is TRBJ1-1 and V is TRBV6-5; possibly TRBD1 for D (5 bases). V was pared by 8 bases and J by 0 bases, with 13 bases between. CDR3 length equals 14 residues. Germline assignment: CDR1 MNHEY and CDR2 SVGAGI.

The chain combines TRBV5-5 with TRBJ1-2; D not certain. Germline V CDR1 and CDR2: SGHKS, YYEKEE (reference sequence). The CDR3 has 13 residues. The V end lost 6 bases, the J end lost 1 base, and 10 bases lay between the germline ends. The CDR3 protein is CASNSEFNYGYTF. The CDR3 nucleotides are TGTGCCAGCAATTCGGAGTTTAACTATGGCTACACCTTC.

The chain links TRBV5-1 to TRBJ1-3; no clear D gene. The CDR3 has 16 residues. Germline V gives CDR1 SGHRS, CDR2 YFSETQ. V lost 1 base, J lost 0 bases, and 11 bases lay in between. The CDR3 loop reads CASSLTQTSSGNTIYF. For the CDR3, the DNA is TGCGCCAGCAGCTTGACACAGACCAGCTCTGGAAACACCATATATTTT.

Only one count was recorded for this clone. The chain carries TRBV2 and TRBJ1-1; D uncertain. V was cut by 10 bases and J by 0 bases, with 6 bases left in between. The CDR3 spans 11 residues. Per germline, CDR1 SNHLY and CDR2 FYNNEI. The CDR3 loop reads CATVVNTEAFF. CDR3 bases: TGTGCCACGGTCGTGAACACTGAAGCTTTCTTT. Full variable domain (remainder filled in from reference TRBV2 and TRBJ1-1): EPEVTQTPSHQVTQMGQEVILRCVPISNHLYFYWYRQILGQKVEFLVSFYNNEISEKSEIFDDQFSVERPDGSNFTLKIRSTKLEDSAMYFCATVVNTEAFFGQGTRLTVV.